This T cell receptor beta chain was profiled in a study of cytomegalovirus exposure and HLA in healthy donors. At the level of the study: Earlier, some 180 million T cells were analyzed, and about 100 million unique TCR beta sequences were found among them. Study results and limitations: Highly shared variants forming one cluster were likely a sequencing artifact. A classifier reportedly called cytomegalovirus status with high sensitivity and specificity. In a later analysis, TCR beta V- and J-gene trimming showed a link to a missense DCLRE1C variant.

With regard to this clone: Its target is unknown.

Germline V gene sequence: CDR1 MRHNA, CDR2 SNTAGT. This CDR3 contains 14 residues. V gave up 5 bases and J gave up 8 bases; unmatched junction bases: 7. Amplification used 60 Vbeta primers and 13 Jbeta primers. The data were produced by immunoSEQ multiplex PCR, yet TCRdb's version contains in-frame clones alone and is incomplete. Altogether tens of thousands of clones are present, just over 75% being singletons, with the ten largest covering approximately 3%. What was sequenced was PBMCs. This receptor was taken from a middle-aged man in good health and CMV-seropositive. V usage is TRBV6-4 and J usage is TRBJ2-1, with 9 bases that match TRBD2. CDR3 bases: TGTGCCAGCAGTATTACAGCGGGAGGCTATGAGCAGTTCTTC. It translates to CASSITAGGYEQFF.